These 14 T cell receptor beta chains were all obtained from the same sample, sequenced in a study of T cells after yellow fever vaccination. TCRdb passed the 5' RACE reads through MiXCR, listing each CDR3 protein once. Of some 560,000 distinct CDR3 sequences in the sample, around 17% were seen once. Source: PBMCs, taken 5 days after the first yellow fever vaccination. The receptors shown here come from a man between 18 and 35 years old who received the YFV17D yellow fever vaccine.

Remarks on this clonotype: Sequence at one end of the junction differs from germline and may be a read error. V and J are TRBV4-3 and TRBJ1-4, with D hard to call. In germline, CDR1 is LGHNA, CDR2 YSLEER. The CDR3 is made up of 14 amino acids. CDR3 loop: CASIQDDGNEKLFF. In DNA, the CDR3 is TGCGCCAGCATCCAAGACGACGGCAATGAAAAACTGTTTTTT.

The rearrangement joins TRBV7-3 to TRBJ2-1, with 9 positions matching TRBD2. CDR1 and CDR2 (germline): SGHTA, FQGTGA. Losses at the gene ends were 5 bases for V and 1 base for J; bases not matched to a gene: 6. This CDR3 has 16 residues. The CDR3 loop is CASSHPGLASYNEQFF. The CDR3 nucleotides read TGTGCCAGCAGCCATCCGGGACTAGCTTCCTACAATGAGCAGTTCTTC.

The J gene is TRBJ1-3, the V gene TRBV7-9; 7 bases match TRBD1. The CDR3 is 14 amino acids. Per germline, CDR1 SEHNR and CDR2 FQNEAQ (reference sequence). The chain's CDR3 is CAYRGKSSGNTIYF. CDR3 coding DNA: TGTGCGTACAGGGGAAAGTCCTCTGGAAACACCATATATTTT.

The chain recombines TRBV6-1 with TRBJ2-7, with 11 bases matching TRBD2. The trim removed 5 bases at V and 3 bases at J, leaving 12 bases unmatched. CDR1 and CDR2 from the germline V gene are MNHNS and SASEGT. The CDR3 contains 17 residues. The CDR3 loop is CASSTVRLAGNIYEQYF. The CDR3 DNA is TGTGCCAGCAGTACCGTTAGACTAGCGGGGAACATCTACGAGCAGTACTTC.

V and J are TRBV30 and TRBJ1-4, with D unresolved. Germline CDR1 is GTSNPN and CDR2 is SVGIG (reference sequence). Trimming removed 0 bases from V and 7 bases from J, with 6 bases in between. The CDR3 has 12 residues. The CDR3 nucleotides read TGTGCCTGGAGTGTATTGCGTGAAAAACTGTTTTTT. Protein product: CAWSVLREKLFF. Variable domain in full (rest from reference TRBV30 and TRBJ1-4): SQTIHQWPATLVQPVGSPLSLECTVEGTSNPNLYWYRQAAGRGLQLLFYSVGIGQISSEVPQNLSASRPQDRQFILSSKKLLLSDSGFYLCAWSVLREKLFFGSGTQLSVL.

The chain has TRBV29-1 and TRBJ2-7, with 8 positions matching TRBD1. The CDR3 totals 13 residues. With 6 bases clipped from V and 2 bases from J, the junction kept 6 bases outside the gene matches. Germline V gene lookup returns CDR1 SQVTM and CDR2 ANQGSEA. This CDR3 is CSVEGQATYEQYF. The CDR3 region has the DNA TGCAGCGTCGAGGGACAGGCAACCTACGAGCAGTACTTC.

This clonotype was detected a few times. As DNA, the CDR3 is TGTGCCAGCAGTTACTCTTCTAGCGGGGGGGACAATGAGCAGTTCTTC. It encodes CASSYSSSGGDNEQFF. The chain carries TRBV6-5 and TRBJ2-1, with 12 bases matching TRBD2. Trimming removed 0 bases from V and 5 bases from J; junction bases left unmatched: 2. Germline loops: CDR1 MNHEY, CDR2 SVGAGI. The CDR3 totals 16 residues.

This rearrangement joins TRBV4-2 to TRBJ1-2; TRBD1 is a possible D gene (5 bases). V was shortened by 0 bases and J by 4 bases, with 9 bases between the two germline ends. CDR1 and CDR2 (germline): LGHNA, YNFKEQ. CDR3 length equals 14 residues. The CDR3 sequence: CASSQESQGYGYTF. CDR3 DNA sequence: TGTGCCAGCAGCCAAGAAAGCCAGGGCTATGGCTACACCTTC.

V is TRBV7-2 and J is TRBJ2-5; D might be TRBD2 (6 bases). Germline lookup yields CDR1 SGHTA and CDR2 FQGNSA. The V gene lost 1 base and the J gene lost 3 bases, with 9 bases spanning the gap. This CDR3 is built from 14 residues. The CDR3 nucleotides read TGTGCCAGCAGCTTAGTAGCGGCTAAAGAGACCCAGTACTTC. Its translation: CASSLVAAKETQYF. Using reference TRBV7-2 and TRBJ2-5 for the parts outside the CDR3, the full variable domain is GAGVSQSPSNKVTEKGKDVELRCDPISGHTALYWYRQSLGQGLEFLIYFQGNSAPDKSGLPSDRFSAERTGGSVSTLTIQRTQQEDSAVYLCASSLVAAKETQYFGPGTRLLVL.

The rearrangement joins TRBV18 to TRBJ1-6; D is unclear. Germline V lookup: CDR1 KGHSH, CDR2 LQKENI. The CDR3 runs 13 residues. The ends were cut back, 2 bases at V and 14 bases at J, with 13 bases in the middle. The CDR3 protein is CASSPERLAALHF. CDR3 nucleotide sequence: TGTGCCAGCTCACCAGAGAGGCTAGCGGCCCTCCACTTT.

The chain has TRBV5-1 and TRBJ2-2; D not certain. CDR3 length: 16 residues. The germline gives CDR1 SGHRS, CDR2 YFSETQ. V lost 0 bases, J lost 2 bases, and 11 bases lay in between. This CDR3 is CASSLEGLGNTGELFF. In DNA, the CDR3 is TGCGCCAGCAGCTTGGAAGGGCTGGGCAACACCGGGGAGCTGTTTTTT.

This clonotype came up many times. The gene calls are TRBV12-3 or TRBV12-4 and TRBJ2-4, with no clear D. The CDR3 length is 13 residues. V lost 1 base and J 8 bases, leaving 9 bases between the germline ends. The chain's CDR3 is CASSLEGRDIQYF. The DNA for the CDR3 is TGTGCCAGCAGTTTAGAAGGACGGGACATTCAGTACTTC.

V gene TRBV6-1 combines with J gene TRBJ2-6; D is undetermined. Germline-derived CDR1 and CDR2 are MNHNS and SASEGT. Trimming removed 11 bases from V and 2 bases from J, with 7 bases in between. The CDR3 covers 12 residues. CDR3 nucleotide sequence: TGTGCCGGGCCCACTGGGGCCAACGTCCTGACTTTC. This gives the protein CAGPTGANVLTF.

The J gene is TRBJ2-1, the V gene TRBV7-6; weak D call: TRBD2 (6 bases). V lost 5 bases, J lost 0 bases, and 17 bases lay in between. The germline gives CDR1 SGHVS, CDR2 FNYEAQ. This CDR3 is 17 amino acids long. The CDR3: CASSLSGATFSYNEQFF. The CDR3 region has the DNA TGTGCCAGCAGCCTTAGCGGCGCTACCTTCTCCTACAATGAGCAGTTCTTC.